This TCR beta chain stems from a study of blood T cell repertoires in COVID-19. Background on the study: COVID-19 samples collected from the United States, Italy and Spain covered acute and convalescent phases. T cells, B-cell-depleted T cells, or PBMCs provided the cDNA or gDNA that served as material.

Authors' processing steps: Reference gene primer amplification yielded estimated nucleated cell counts. TCRdb keeps only in-frame clones here, not all; method: immunoSEQ multiplex PCR. The V and J calls and clone size are taken from that table; D and trimming were inferred from the DNA. The sample includes about 120,000 clones, roughly three quarters seen only once; the top ten take over 6.5%. CDR1 and CDR2 (germline): LNHDA, SQIVND (reference sequence). Trimming stripped 3 bases from V and 14 bases from J, with 17 bases between. The CDR3 sequence is 14 residues long. Sample: peripheral blood. The clonotype was recovered from a human donor in a cohort sampled during active COVID-19. The chain employs TRBV19 and TRBJ1-6; maybe TRBD1 (5 bases). CDR3 bases: TGTGCCAGTAGTATCCCGGGACTCCGAGGATCCCTCCACTTT. As protein: CASSIPGLRGSLHF.